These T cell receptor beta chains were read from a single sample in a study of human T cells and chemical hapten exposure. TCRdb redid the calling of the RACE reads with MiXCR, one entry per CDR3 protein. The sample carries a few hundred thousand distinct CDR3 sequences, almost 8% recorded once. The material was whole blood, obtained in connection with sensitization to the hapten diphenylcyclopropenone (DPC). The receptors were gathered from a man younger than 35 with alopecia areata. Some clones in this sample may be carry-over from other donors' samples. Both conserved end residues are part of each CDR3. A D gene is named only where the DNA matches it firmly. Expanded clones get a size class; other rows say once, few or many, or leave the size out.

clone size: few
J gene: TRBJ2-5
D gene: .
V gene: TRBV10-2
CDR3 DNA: TGCGCCAGCGGTTCGAGTAGCGGACAAGAGACCCAGTACTTC
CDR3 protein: CASGSSSGQETQYF

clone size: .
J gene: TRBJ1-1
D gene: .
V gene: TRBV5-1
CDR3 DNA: TGCGCCAGCAGTCTACAAAGCGGCGCTGAAGCTTTCTTT
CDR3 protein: CASSLQSGAEAFF

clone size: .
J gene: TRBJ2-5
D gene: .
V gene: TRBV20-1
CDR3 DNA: TGCAGTGCAGCATACCAAGAGACCCAGTACTTC
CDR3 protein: CSAAYQETQYF

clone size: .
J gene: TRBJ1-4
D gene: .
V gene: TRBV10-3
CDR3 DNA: TGTGCCATCAGTGTCACCGGGGAAAAACTGTTTTTT
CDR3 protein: CAISVTGEKLFF

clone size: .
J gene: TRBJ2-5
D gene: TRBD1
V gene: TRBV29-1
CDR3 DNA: TGCAGCGTGGCCCCTTTGTTCCGGGACAGGGGAGAGACCCAGTACTTC
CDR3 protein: CSVAPLFRDRGETQYF

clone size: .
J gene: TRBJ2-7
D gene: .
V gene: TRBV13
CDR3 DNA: TGTGCCAGCAGCTCCGGACAGCGGGCATACGAGCAGTACTTC
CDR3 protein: CASSSGQRAYEQYF

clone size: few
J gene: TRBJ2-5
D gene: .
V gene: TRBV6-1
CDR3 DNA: TGTGCCAGCAGTAGGGCCCGAGAGACCCAGTACTTC
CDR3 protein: CASSRARETQYF

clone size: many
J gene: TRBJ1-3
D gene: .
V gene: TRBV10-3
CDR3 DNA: TGTGCCATCAGCCCCCCGGGAGATGGAAACACCATATATTTT
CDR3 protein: CAISPPGDGNTIYF

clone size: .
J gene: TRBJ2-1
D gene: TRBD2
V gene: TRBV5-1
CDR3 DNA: TGCGCCAGCAGCCCCGGGACTAGCGAGGGCAATGAGCAGTTCTTC
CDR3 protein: CASSPGTSEGNEQFF

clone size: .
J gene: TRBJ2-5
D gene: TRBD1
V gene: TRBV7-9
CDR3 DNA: TGTGCCAGCAGCTTATTGTGGTCAGGCAGGGGGTCGTCCCAGTACTTC
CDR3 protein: CASSLLWSGRGSSQYF

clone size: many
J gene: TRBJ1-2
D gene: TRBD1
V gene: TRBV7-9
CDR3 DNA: TGTGCCAGCAACTCCGGGACAGCGAACTATGGCTACACCTTC
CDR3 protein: CASNSGTANYGYTF

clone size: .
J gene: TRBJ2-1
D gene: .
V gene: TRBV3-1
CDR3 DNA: TGTGCCAGCAGCCAAGATAGCCACGCAGGGTGGAGAGATGATGAGCAGTTCTTC
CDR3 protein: CASSQDSHAGWRDDEQFF

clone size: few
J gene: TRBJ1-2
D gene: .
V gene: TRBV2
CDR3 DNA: TGTGCCAGCAGTGTTGCCCGACGGGCGGTCTCTGGCTACACCTTC
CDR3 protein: CASSVARRAVSGYTF

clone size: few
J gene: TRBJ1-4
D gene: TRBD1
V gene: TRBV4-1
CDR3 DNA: TGCGCCAGCAGCCAACACGGGACAGGGAATGAAAAACTGTTTTTT
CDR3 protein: CASSQHGTGNEKLFF

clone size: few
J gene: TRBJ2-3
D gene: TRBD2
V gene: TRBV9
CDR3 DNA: TGTGCCAGCAGCTCATACGGGGGGAGAGATACGCAGTATTTT
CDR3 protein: CASSSYGGRDTQYF

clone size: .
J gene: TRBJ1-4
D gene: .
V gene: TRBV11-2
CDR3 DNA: TGTGCCAGCAGCTTAGAATGGCAGGGGGAAAAACTGTTTTTT
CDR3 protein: CASSLEWQGEKLFF

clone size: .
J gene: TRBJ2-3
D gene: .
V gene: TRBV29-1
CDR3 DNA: TGCAGCCCCCGAAAATGGGGGACCACAGATACGCAGTATTTT
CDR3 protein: CSPRKWGTTDTQYF

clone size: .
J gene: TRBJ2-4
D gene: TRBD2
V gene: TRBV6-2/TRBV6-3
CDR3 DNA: TGTGCCAGCGCCCGCTCCAGCGGGGGGCGGTACATTCAGTACTTC
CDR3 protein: CASARSSGGRYIQYF

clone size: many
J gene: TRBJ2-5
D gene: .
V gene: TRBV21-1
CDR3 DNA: TGTGCCAGCAGCAATGTAGGGACAGGGGGCCCTTACCAAGAGACCCAGTACTTC
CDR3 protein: CASSNVGTGGPYQETQYF

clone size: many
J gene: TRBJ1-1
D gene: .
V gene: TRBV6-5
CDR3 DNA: TGTGCCAGCAGTTATCGGACGGCGCTTCTTCGCACTGAAGCTTTCTTT
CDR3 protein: CASSYRTALLRTEAFF

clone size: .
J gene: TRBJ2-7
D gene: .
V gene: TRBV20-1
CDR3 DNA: TGCAGTGCCTACGGGGCTAGCAGCTACGAGCAGTACTTC
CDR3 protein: CSAYGASSYEQYF

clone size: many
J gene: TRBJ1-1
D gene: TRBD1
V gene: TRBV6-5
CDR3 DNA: TGTGCCAGCAGTTATGGACAGGGGAACACTGAAGCTTTCTTT
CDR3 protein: CASSYGQGNTEAFF

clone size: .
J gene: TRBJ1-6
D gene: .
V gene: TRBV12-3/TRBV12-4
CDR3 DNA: TGTGCCAGCAGTCTCCGTGGGACGTTTAATTCACCCCTCCACTTT
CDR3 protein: CASSLRGTFNSPLHF

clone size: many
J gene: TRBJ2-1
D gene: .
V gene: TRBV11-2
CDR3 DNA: TGTGCCAGCAGCTTCTGGGACGACAATGAGCAGTTCTTC
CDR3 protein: CASSFWDDNEQFF

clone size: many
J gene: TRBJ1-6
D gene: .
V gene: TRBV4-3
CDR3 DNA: TGCGCCAGCAGCCAAGCGGTCCGTTCAGGGTGGAATTCACCCCTCCACTTT
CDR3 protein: CASSQAVRSGWNSPLHF

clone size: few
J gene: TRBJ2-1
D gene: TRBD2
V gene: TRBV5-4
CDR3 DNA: TGTGCCAGCAGCTTGAAGCAGCGGGGGCGGAGCTCCTACAATGAGCAGTTCTTC
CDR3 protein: CASSLKQRGRSSYNEQFF

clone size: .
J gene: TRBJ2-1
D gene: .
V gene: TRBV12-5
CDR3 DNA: TGTGCTAGTGGTTTGGTACTAGTGGGGGGGCAAGACAATGAGCAGTTCTTC
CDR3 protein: CASGLVLVGGQDNEQFF

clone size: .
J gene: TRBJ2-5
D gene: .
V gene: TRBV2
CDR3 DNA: TGTGCCAGCAGTGGACGGAATAAGGAGGAGACCCAGTACTTC
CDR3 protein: CASSGRNKEETQYF

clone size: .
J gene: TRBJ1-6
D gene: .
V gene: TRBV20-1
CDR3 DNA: TGCAGTGCTAGAGGTGGAGATAATTCACCCCTCCACTTT
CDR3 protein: CSARGGDNSPLHF

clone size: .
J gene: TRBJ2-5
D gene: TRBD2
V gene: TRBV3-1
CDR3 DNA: TGTGCCAGCAGCCCAAGAGGTGGCGGGGGAGAATTAAAGACCCAGTACTTC
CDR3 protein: CASSPRGGGGELKTQYF

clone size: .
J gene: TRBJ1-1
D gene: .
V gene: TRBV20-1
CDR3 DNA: TGCAGTGCCGGACCTGGGACTGAAGCTTTCTTT
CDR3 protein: CSAGPGTEAFF

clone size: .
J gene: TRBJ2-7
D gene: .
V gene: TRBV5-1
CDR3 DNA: TGCGCCAGCAGCTTGGGAATACTACTTTTCTCCTACGAGCAGTACTTC
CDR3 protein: CASSLGILLFSYEQYF

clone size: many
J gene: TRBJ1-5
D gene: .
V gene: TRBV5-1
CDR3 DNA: TGCGCCAGCAGCTTGGAGCCAGGGAATCAGCCCCAGCATTTT
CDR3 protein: CASSLEPGNQPQHF

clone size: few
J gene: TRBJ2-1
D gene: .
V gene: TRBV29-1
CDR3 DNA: TGCAGCGTCTCAAGGGCCAATGAGCAGTTCTTC
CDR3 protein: CSVSRANEQFF

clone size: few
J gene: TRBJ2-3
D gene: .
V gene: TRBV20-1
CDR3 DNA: TGCAGTGCTCTTACACGGGGTGAGCCAGATACGCAGTATTTT
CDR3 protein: CSALTRGEPDTQYF

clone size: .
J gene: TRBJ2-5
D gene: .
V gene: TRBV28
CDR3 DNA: TGTGCCAGCAGTTTGCCCCAAGAGACCCAGTACTTC
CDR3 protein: CASSLPQETQYF

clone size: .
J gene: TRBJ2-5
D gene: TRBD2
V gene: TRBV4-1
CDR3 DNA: TGCGCCAGCAGCCAAGATCGAAGGCTAGCGGGGGGGTACGAAGAGACCCAGTACTTC
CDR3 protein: CASSQDRRLAGGYEETQYF